Following are 8 T cell receptor beta chains from one sample sequenced in a study of blood T cell repertoires in COVID-19. Produced via immunoSEQ multiplex PCR; TCRdb's table is partial and in-frame only. The table lists about 140,000 clones, about four fifths of them singletons, with around 3.4% in the top ten. The sequenced material came from peripheral blood. The source is a man between 65 and 80 years old who had recovered from COVID-19.

This chain links TRBV18 with TRBJ1-4; 7 bases align to TRBD1. The V gene's germline CDR1 is KGHSH and CDR2 LQKENI. The CDR3 extends over 15 amino acids. Germline trimming cut 3 bases from V and 10 bases from J; bases unmatched to any gene: 11. This chain's CDR3 is CASSPETPSGGKLFF. In DNA form, the CDR3 reads TGTGCCAGCTCACCGGAGACACCTTCAGGGGGAAAACTGTTTTTT. The whole variable domain, filled in from reference TRBV18 and TRBJ1-4, reads NAGVMQNPRHLVRRRGQEARLRCSPMKGHSHVYWYRQLPEEGLKFMVYLQKENIIDESGMPKERFSAEFPKEGPSILRIQQVVRGDSAAYFCASSPETPSGGKLFFGSGTQLSVL.

This clone was picked up a small number of times. The chain couples TRBV4-1 to TRBJ1-3; D unclear. Trimming left V 4 bases short and J 0 bases short, with 13 bases between. Germline CDR1 and CDR2: MGHRA and YSYEKL. There are 16 residues in the CDR3. This CDR3 reads CASSLIGGSSGNTIYF. CDR3 sequence (DNA): TGCGCCAGCAGCCTTATAGGCGGTAGCTCTGGAAACACCATATATTTT.

The chain combines TRBV9 with TRBJ1-2, with TRBD1 matching 8 bases. The CDR3 runs to 11 residues. V lost 3 bases to trimming and J lost 8 bases; unmatched junction nucleotides: 0. Looked up from germline, CDR1 is SGDLS and CDR2 is YYNGEE. CDR3 sequence (DNA): TGTGCCAGCAGCGCAGGGGGCGGCTACACCTTC. Translating gives CASSAGGGYTF.

This clone occurred once. The chain carries TRBV7-2 and TRBJ2-5; perhaps TRBD2 as D (5 bases). Trimming pared 4 bases from V and 6 bases from J, leaving 18 bases between. Germline CDR1 is SGHTA and CDR2 is FQGNSA. The CDR3 length is 15 residues. The CDR3 reads CASSSRLGYGKTQYF. The CDR3 DNA is TGTGCCAGCAGCTCCCGACTGGGCTACGGGAAGACCCAGTACTTC.

As DNA, the CDR3 is TGTGCCAGCAGTGCAACGGGGGAAAAACTGTTTTTT. This codes for CASSATGEKLFF. The V and J genes are TRBV7-8 and TRBJ1-4; D gene unclear. Germline V CDR1 and CDR2: SGHVS, FQNEAQ. This CDR3 contains 12 residues. Between the trimmed V and J ends, which lost 6 bases and 8 bases, there was a span of 10 bases.

The chain recombines TRBV7-9 with TRBJ2-7, with 10 bases that match TRBD1. The germline CDR1 and CDR2 sequences are SEHNR and FQNEAQ (reference sequence). V trimming: 4 bases; J trimming: 7 bases; junction bases outside the gene matches: 10. There are 15 residues in the CDR3. This CDR3 is CASSSIRDRGDEQYF. In nucleotides, the CDR3 is TGTGCCAGCAGCTCGATCCGGGACAGGGGTGATGAGCAGTACTTC. Filled out from reference TRBV7-9 and TRBJ2-7, the complete variable domain reads DTGVSQNPRHKITKRGQNVTFRCDPISEHNRLYWYRQTLGQGPEFLTYFQNEAQLEKSRLLSDRFSAERPKGSFSTLEIQRTEQGDSAMYLCASSSIRDRGDEQYFGPGTRLTVT.

The rearrangement joins TRBV7-6 to TRBJ1-1; D is unclear. Germline CDR1 is SGHVS and CDR2 is FNYEAQ. Trimming removed 1 base from V and 2 bases from J, with 11 bases in between. The CDR3 has 15 residues. The CDR3 coding sequence is TGTGCCAGCAGCTTAGTGGCGGTTGCAAACACTGAAGCTTTCTTT. Protein product: CASSLVAVANTEAFF.

The gene calls are TRBV5-4 and TRBJ2-1, with 8 bases matching TRBD2. J was trimmed by 0 bases and V by 0 bases; bases with no gene match: 5. The germline gives CDR1 SGHNT, CDR2 YYREEE (reference sequence). The CDR3 consists of 17 residues. CDR3 DNA: TGTGCCAGCAGCTTGGCGGCTAGCGGGCACTCCTACAATGAGCAGTTCTTC. This gives the protein CASSLAASGHSYNEQFF.